These 32 T cell receptor beta chains came from one sample sequenced in a study of technical replicates of blood from a few donors. The table came from immunoSEQ multiplex PCR; TCRdb's copy has only in-frame clones and leaves some out. The data show about 61,000 clones, with approximately 97% seen just once and just under 0.2% held by the top ten. The sequenced sample was T cells isolated from PBMCs. The source is a human donor in good health.

The rearrangement joins TRBV19 to TRBJ2-7; 8 bases fit TRBD1. The CDR3 is 14 residues long. The V segment lost 2 bases and the J segment 3 bases; nucleotides outside the gene matches: 3. Germline CDR1 reads LNHDA; CDR2 reads SQIVND (reference sequence). CDR3 loop: CASSITGGGYEQYF. CDR3 DNA sequence: TGTGCCAGTAGTATAACAGGGGGTGGCTACGAGCAGTACTTC.

The CDR3 DNA follows: TGTGCCAGCAGCTTGGTAACAGCCGCTATTTTGTACGAGCAGTACTTC. This codes for CASSLVTAAILYEQYF. The chain joins TRBV5-6 to TRBJ2-7; D remains unclear. Germline V gene data show CDR1 as SGHDT and CDR2 as YYEEEE. The CDR3 runs to 16 residues. Trimming pared 0 bases from V and 4 bases from J, leaving 17 bases between.

This rearrangement joins TRBV28 to TRBJ2-5; 12 positions match TRBD2. The ends lost 2 bases at V and 4 bases at J; junction bases unmatched: 2. This CDR3 is 15 amino acids long. Germline V gene data show CDR1 as MDHEN and CDR2 as SYDVKM. CDR3 nucleotides: TGTGCCAGCAGTTTAGGACTAGCGGGATTAGAGACCCAGTACTTC. Its protein is CASSLGLAGLETQYF.

The chain couples TRBV7-9 to TRBJ2-1; TRBD2 aligns across 13 bases. Germline values: CDR1 SEHNR, CDR2 FQNEAQ (reference sequence). The ends lost 2 bases at V and 9 bases at J; junction bases unmatched: 10. CDR3 size: 17 residues. CDR3 sequence: CASSLIRLAGGRGEQFF. The CDR3 nucleotides are TGTGCCAGCAGCTTAATTCGACTAGCGGGAGGAAGGGGTGAGCAGTTCTTC.

This chain connects TRBV6-1 to TRBJ1-3, with D tentatively TRBD1 (6 bases). Trimming cost V 2 bases and J 6 bases, with 11 bases left between them. This CDR3 is 14 amino acids long. Germline-derived CDR1 and CDR2 are MNHNS and SASEGT. The CDR3 spells CASSEPDRENTIYF. The CDR3 region has the DNA TGTGCCAGCAGTGAACCGGACAGAGAAAACACCATATATTTT.

V is TRBV28 and J is TRBJ2-5; D is perhaps TRBD2 (5 bases). The CDR3 loop spans 12 amino acids. Trimming took off 2 bases at V and 5 bases at J, with 6 bases between the two ends. Germline V gives CDR1 MDHEN, CDR2 SYDVKM. The DNA for the CDR3 is TGTGCCAGCAGTTTAGGGGAGGAGACCCAGTACTTC. This gives the protein CASSLGEETQYF.

This clone has only one observation. CDR3 amino acids: CASSPLDSLNTEAFF. Written as DNA, the CDR3 is TGTGCCAGCTCACCACTTGACAGTTTAAACACTGAAGCTTTCTTT. J is TRBJ1-1 and V is TRBV18; the D gene is possibly TRBD1 (5 bases). Per germline, CDR1 KGHSH and CDR2 LQKENI. V dropped 1 base and J dropped 2 bases, with 11 bases sitting between them. CDR3 length: 15 residues. The whole variable domain, remainder taken from reference TRBV18 and TRBJ1-1, is NAGVMQNPRHLVRRRGQEARLRCSPMKGHSHVYWYRQLPEEGLKFMVYLQKENIIDESGMPKERFSAEFPKEGPSILRIQQVVRGDSAAYFCASSPLDSLNTEAFFGQGTRLTVV.

The V call is TRBV4-2, the J call TRBJ2-2; no reliable D call. The germline V gene has CDR1 LGHNA and CDR2 YNFKEQ. This CDR3 is 16 amino acids long. The V gene lost 4 bases and the J gene lost 1 base, with 13 bases spanning the gap. In nucleotides, the CDR3 is TGTGCCAGCAGCCCCCGAGTCGTTGGGAACACCGGGGAGCTGTTTTTT. Protein product: CASSPRVVGNTGELFF.

This sequence joins TRBV14 and TRBJ2-5; D may be TRBD2 (7 bases). The germline V and J ends were trimmed by 1 base and 9 bases, with 18 bases remaining between them. The CDR3 runs to 15 residues. Germline lookup yields CDR1 SGHDN and CDR2 FVKESK. The CDR3 DNA follows: TGTGCCAGCAGCCAAGCCGGGGGGCGACGGGAGGCCCAGTACTTC. This encodes CASSQAGGRREAQYF.

The chain joins TRBV29-1 to TRBJ2-4; 7 nucleotides align to TRBD1. V was pared by 6 bases and J by 7 bases, with 6 bases of the junction left unmatched. CDR1 SQVTM and CDR2 ANQGSEA come from the germline V gene. This CDR3 region has 12 residues. The CDR3 nucleotides read TGCAGCGTCGCCACAGGGGAGAACATTCAGTACTTC. Its protein is CSVATGENIQYF. Filled out from reference TRBV29-1 and TRBJ2-4, the complete variable domain reads SAVISQKPSRDICQRGTSLTIQCQVDSQVTMMFWYRQQPGQSLTLIATANQGSEATYESGFVIDKFPISRPNLTFSTLTVSNMSPEDSSIYLCSVATGENIQYFGAGTRLSVL.

The chain has TRBV2 and TRBJ2-1, with D unclear. The CDR3 is 14 amino acids. The germline gives CDR1 SNHLY, CDR2 FYNNEI. Between the trimmed V and J ends, which lost 6 bases and 5 bases, there was a span of 14 bases. CDR3 sequence reads: CASSDKRRDNEQFF. CDR3 sequence (DNA): TGTGCCAGCAGCGACAAACGGCGCGACAATGAGCAGTTCTTC. Full variable domain (remainder filled in from reference TRBV2 and TRBJ2-1): EPEVTQTPSHQVTQMGQEVILRCVPISNHLYFYWYRQILGQKVEFLVSFYNNEISEKSEIFDDQFSVERPDGSNFTLKIRSTKLEDSAMYFCASSDKRRDNEQFFGPGTRLTVL.

The rearrangement uses TRBV7-8 and TRBJ2-3, with D tentatively TRBD2 (5 bases). This CDR3 is built from 15 residues. V was cut by 3 bases and J by 1 base, with 11 bases left in between. Per the germline V gene, CDR1 is SGHVS and CDR2 is FQNEAQ. The CDR3 region is CASSLRVEGTDTQYF. The DNA of the CDR3 is TGTGCCAGCAGCTTGAGGGTGGAGGGCACAGATACGCAGTATTTT.

The chain is built from TRBV7-8 and TRBJ1-2; no reliable D call. V was trimmed by 2 bases and J by 6 bases, leaving 10 bases between them. CDR1 and CDR2 from the germline V gene are SGHVS and FQNEAQ. The CDR3 length is 13 residues. Written as DNA, the CDR3 is TGTGCCAGCAGCTTACCGGGATTGGATGGCTACACCTTC. Translated, it gives CASSLPGLDGYTF.

The chain recombines TRBV7-2 with TRBJ1-4; 8 nucleotides line up with TRBD1. The CDR3 length is 15 residues. Germline V gene data show CDR1 as SGHTA and CDR2 as FQGNSA. Losses at the gene ends were 3 bases for V and 8 bases for J; bases not matched to a gene: 8. CDR3 DNA sequence: TGTGCCAGCAGCTTCTGGACAGGGACATACGAAAAACTGTTTTTT. This gives the protein CASSFWTGTYEKLFF. Together with reference TRBV7-2 and TRBJ1-4, the CDR3 gives the full variable domain: GAGVSQSPSNKVTEKGKDVELRCDPISGHTALYWYRQSLGQGLEFLIYFQGNSAPDKSGLPSDRFSAERTGGSVSTLTIQRTQQEDSAVYLCASSFWTGTYEKLFFGSGTQLSVL.

The sample holds one count of this clone. The rearrangement links TRBV6-5 to TRBJ1-2; weak D call: TRBD1 (5 bases). The CDR3 spans 12 residues. Looked up from germline, CDR1 is MNHEY and CDR2 is SVGAGI. V was pared by 7 bases and J by 4 bases, with 10 bases between. The CDR3 DNA follows: TGTGCCAGCACCTCAAGGGGCTATGGCTACACCTTC. Its protein is CASTSRGYGYTF.

The rearrangement links TRBV11-3 to TRBJ1-1; TRBD1 agrees at 7 bases. Germline assignment: CDR1 SGHNT and CDR2 YENEEA. The CDR3 sequence is 13 residues long. Trimming at V came to 5 bases and at J to 8 bases, leaving 8 bases not matched to a gene. CDR3 DNA: TGTGCCAGCAGCCCAAGGGACAGCGGGGAAGCTTTCTTT. This encodes CASSPRDSGEAFF. Full variable domain (rest looked up from reference TRBV11-3 and TRBJ1-1): EAGVVQSPRYKIIEKKQPVAFWCNPISGHNTLYWYLQNLGQGPELLIRYENEEAVDDSQLPKDRFSAERLKGVDSTLKIQPAELGDSAVYLCASSPRDSGEAFFGQGTRLTVV.

About this clone: An end of the junction does not agree with germline; a read error may underlie this. The chain recombines TRBV30 with TRBJ1-5; D is perhaps TRBD1 (6 bases). Germline V gene data show CDR1 as GTSNPN and CDR2 as SVGIG (reference sequence). The CDR3 spans 15 residues. CDR3 sequence: CAWGTGTHHGQSQHF. CDR3 nucleotide sequence: TGTGCCTGGGGTACAGGGACCCATCATGGTCAGTCCCAGCATTTT.

V is TRBV10-3 and J is TRBJ2-1, with TRBD2 matching over 7 bases. The V gene end was trimmed by 7 bases and the J gene end by 5 bases; junction bases not matched to a gene: 8. Looked up from germline, CDR1 is ENHRY and CDR2 is SYGVKD. The CDR3 covers 14 residues. For the CDR3, the DNA is TGTGCCATCAATCCGGGGGGATGGGACAATGAGCAGTTCTTC. It encodes CAINPGGWDNEQFF.

The chain has TRBV28 and TRBJ1-4; D is undetermined. Trimming took off 3 bases at V and 3 bases at J, with 11 bases between the two ends. Germline V CDR1 and CDR2: MDHEN, SYDVKM. This CDR3 region has 15 residues. The CDR3 DNA follows: TGTGCCAGCAGTTTGCTACAAGGAGCTAATGAAAAACTGTTTTTT. Translating it yields CASSLLQGANEKLFF.

The chain couples TRBV30 to TRBJ1-2; TRBD1 matches at 10 bases. CDR1 and CDR2 (germline): GTSNPN, SVGIG (reference sequence). V lost 2 bases, J lost 6 bases, and 12 bases stayed unmatched. The CDR3 spans 16 residues. CDR3 bases: TGTGCCTGGAGTCCTCCCGGGACAGGGGTACGGCATGGCTACACCTTC. Amino acid sequence: CAWSPPGTGVRHGYTF.

V and J are TRBV25-1 and TRBJ1-5; the D gene is possibly TRBD1 (5 bases). The CDR3 runs to 14 residues. V was clipped by 7 bases and J by 4 bases, with 14 bases between them. Germline CDR1 MGHDK, CDR2 SYGVNS. CDR3 nucleotides: TGTGCCAGCAAGGGGAGGGGAAGGAATCAGCCCCAGCATTTT. This sequence encodes CASKGRGRNQPQHF.

This chain links TRBV9 with TRBJ2-6, with 11 bases fitting TRBD1. With 5 bases clipped from V and 2 bases from J, the junction kept 3 bases outside the gene matches. The CDR3 length is 16 residues. Germline CDR1 SGDLS, CDR2 YYNGEE. The CDR3 nucleotides read TGTGCCAGCAGTGGACAGGGGGCGCCTGGGGCCAACGTCCTGACTTTC. This gives the protein CASSGQGAPGANVLTF.

This rearrangement joins TRBV2 to TRBJ2-6, with 10 bases aligning to TRBD1. Germline values: CDR1 SNHLY, CDR2 FYNNEI. The CDR3 contains 15 residues. Germline trimming cut 7 bases from V and 2 bases from J; bases unmatched to any gene: 2. The CDR3 DNA reads as TGTGCCAGCAATGGACAGGGGGCTGGGGCCAACGTCCTGACTTTC. It translates to CASNGQGAGANVLTF.

The rearrangement links TRBV7-9 to TRBJ2-7, with TRBD2 matching over 8 bases. Trimming took 1 base from V and 3 from J; bases not matched to a gene: 8. This CDR3 has 16 residues. In germline, CDR1 is SEHNR, CDR2 FQNEAQ (reference sequence). The CDR3 loop reads CASSLVRAGGIYEQYF. In DNA form, the CDR3 reads TGTGCCAGCAGCTTAGTACGGGCGGGGGGAATCTACGAGCAGTACTTC.

The chain recombines TRBV7-3 with TRBJ2-3; TRBD2 aligns across 12 bases. Germline CDR1 SGHTA, CDR2 FQGTGA. The CDR3 sequence is 16 residues long. V lost 4 bases, J lost 0 bases, and 2 bases stayed unmatched. The CDR3 region has the DNA TGTGCCAGCAGCTCGACTAGCGGGGGCAGCACAGATACGCAGTATTTT. Encoded protein: CASSSTSGGSTDTQYF. The entire variable domain, with the rest obtained from reference TRBV7-3 and TRBJ2-3, is as follows: GAGVSQTPSNKVTEKGKYVELRCDPISGHTALYWYRQSLGQGPEFLIYFQGTGAADDSGLPNDRFFAVRPEGSVSTLKIQRTERGDSAVYLCASSSTSGGSTDTQYFGPGTRLTVL.

The gene calls are TRBV5-1 and TRBJ2-3; a possible D gene is TRBD1 (6 bases). Between the trimmed V and J ends, which lost 0 bases and 9 bases, there was a span of 8 bases. CDR1 is SGHRS and CDR2 is YFSETQ in the germline V gene. CDR3 length: 12 residues. The CDR3 sequence: CASSLEGDTQYF. CDR3 DNA sequence: TGCGCCAGCAGCTTGGAGGGGGACACGCAGTATTTT.

The chain links TRBV27 to TRBJ2-7, with TRBD2 as a possible D gene (5 bases). V was clipped by 7 bases and J by 1 base, with 17 bases between them. CDR1 is MNHEY, CDR2 SMNVEV, per germline (reference sequence). The CDR3 spans 15 residues. The CDR3: CASKVARLPSYEQYF. DNA of the CDR3: TGTGCCAGCAAGGTAGCCCGACTACCGTCCTACGAGCAGTACTTC.

The V call is TRBV5-6, the J call TRBJ1-5; D unclear. V dropped 1 base and J dropped 4 bases, with 12 bases sitting between them. The CDR3 spans 15 residues. The germline gives CDR1 SGHDT, CDR2 YYEEEE. The CDR3 here is CASSLSSWSNQPQHF. Here the CDR3 DNA reads TGTGCCAGCAGCTTGAGCAGCTGGAGTAATCAGCCCCAGCATTTT.

The rearrangement joins TRBV5-1 to TRBJ1-1; D possibly corresponds to TRBD1 (5 bases). This CDR3 is 13 amino acids long. V was clipped by 3 bases and J by 3 bases, with 9 bases between them. The germline V gene encodes CDR1 SGHRS and CDR2 YFSETQ. CDR3 loop: CASSSGGYTEAFF. CDR3 nucleotide sequence: TGCGCCAGCAGCTCCGGGGGTTACACTGAAGCTTTCTTT.

The chain links TRBV15 to TRBJ1-1; D is unclear. Germline CDR1 and CDR2: LNHNV and YYDKDF (reference sequence). Between the trimmed V and J ends, which lost 4 bases and 1 base, there was a span of 13 bases. The CDR3 is 15 amino acids. CDR3 in amino acids: CATSNPGAPNTEAFF. The CDR3 region has the DNA TGTGCCACCAGCAACCCGGGAGCACCGAACACTGAAGCTTTCTTT.

This clone was seen once. The CDR3 DNA is TGTGCCAGCAGTCCCCCCCGACAGGGTTTAAGCAATCAGCCCCAGCATTTT. This codes for CASSPPRQGLSNQPQHF. The gene calls are TRBV28 and TRBJ1-5; 7 bases match TRBD1. The CDR3 loop spans 17 amino acids. V lost 5 bases, J lost 1 base, and 11 bases stayed unmatched. Germline V gene lookup returns CDR1 MDHEN and CDR2 SYDVKM. Full variable domain (missing parts from reference TRBV28 and TRBJ1-5): DVKVTQSSRYLVKRTGEKVFLECVQDMDHENMFWYRQDPGLGLRLIYFSYDVKMKEKGDIPEGYSVSREKKERFSLILESASTNQTSMYLCASSPPRQGLSNQPQHFGDGTRLSIL.

This chain links TRBV6-5 with TRBJ2-2; TRBD1 matches at 7 bases. CDR1 and CDR2 (germline): MNHEY, SVGAGI. This CDR3 region has 12 residues. With 6 bases clipped from V and 11 bases from J, the junction kept 6 bases outside the gene matches. The DNA of the CDR3 is TGTGCCAGCAGCCTGGACAGGATCGAGCTGTTTTTT. This translates into CASSLDRIELFF.